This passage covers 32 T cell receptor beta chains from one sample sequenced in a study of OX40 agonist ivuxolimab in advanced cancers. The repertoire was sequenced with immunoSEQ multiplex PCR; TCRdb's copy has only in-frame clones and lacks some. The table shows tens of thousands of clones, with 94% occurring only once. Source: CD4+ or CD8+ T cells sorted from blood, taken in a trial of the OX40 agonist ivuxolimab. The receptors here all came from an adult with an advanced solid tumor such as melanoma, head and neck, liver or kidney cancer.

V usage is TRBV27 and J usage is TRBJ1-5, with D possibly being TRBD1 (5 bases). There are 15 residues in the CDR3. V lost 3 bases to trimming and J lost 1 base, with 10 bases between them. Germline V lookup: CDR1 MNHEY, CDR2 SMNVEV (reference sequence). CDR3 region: CASSLAGQSNQPQHF. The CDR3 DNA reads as TGTGCCAGCAGTTTGGCAGGGCAAAGCAATCAGCCCCAGCATTTT.

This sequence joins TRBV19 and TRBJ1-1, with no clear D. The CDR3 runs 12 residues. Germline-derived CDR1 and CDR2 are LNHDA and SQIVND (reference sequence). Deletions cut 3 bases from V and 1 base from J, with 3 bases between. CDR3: CASSMGNTEAFF. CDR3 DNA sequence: TGTGCCAGTAGTATGGGGAACACTGAAGCTTTCTTT. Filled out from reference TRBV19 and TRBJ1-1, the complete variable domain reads DGGITQSPKYLFRKEGQNVTLSCEQNLNHDAMYWYRQDPGQGLRLIYYSQIVNDFQKGDIAEGYSVSREKKESFPLTVTSAQKNPTAFYLCASSMGNTEAFFGQGTRLTVV.

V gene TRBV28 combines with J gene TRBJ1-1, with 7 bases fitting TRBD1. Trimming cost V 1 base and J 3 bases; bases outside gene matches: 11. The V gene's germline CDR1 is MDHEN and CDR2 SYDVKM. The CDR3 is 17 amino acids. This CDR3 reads CASSLSYWGTVYTEAFF. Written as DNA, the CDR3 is TGTGCCAGCAGTTTATCCTACTGGGGGACAGTCTACACTGAAGCTTTCTTT. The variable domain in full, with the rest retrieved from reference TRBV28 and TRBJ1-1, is DVKVTQSSRYLVKRTGEKVFLECVQDMDHENMFWYRQDPGLGLRLIYFSYDVKMKEKGDIPEGYSVSREKKERFSLILESASTNQTSMYLCASSLSYWGTVYTEAFFGQGTRLTVV.

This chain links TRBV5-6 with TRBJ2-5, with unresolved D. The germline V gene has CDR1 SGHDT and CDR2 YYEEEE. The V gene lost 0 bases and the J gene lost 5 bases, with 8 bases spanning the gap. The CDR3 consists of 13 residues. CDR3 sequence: CASSLGSLETQYF. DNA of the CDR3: TGTGCCAGCAGCTTGGGGAGTTTGGAGACCCAGTACTTC.

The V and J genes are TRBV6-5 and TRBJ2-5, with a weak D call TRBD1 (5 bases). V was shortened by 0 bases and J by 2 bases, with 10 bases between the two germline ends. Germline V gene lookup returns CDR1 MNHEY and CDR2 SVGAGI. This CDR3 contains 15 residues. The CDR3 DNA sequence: TGTGCCAGCAGTTACTCGACAGCTACACAAGAGACCCAGTACTTC. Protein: CASSYSTATQETQYF.

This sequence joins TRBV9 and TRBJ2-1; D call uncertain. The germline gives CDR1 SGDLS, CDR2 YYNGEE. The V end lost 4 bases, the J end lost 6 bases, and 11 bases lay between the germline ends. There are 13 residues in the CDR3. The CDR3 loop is CASSQPRTNEQFF. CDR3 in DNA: TGTGCCAGCAGCCAGCCTAGAACCAATGAGCAGTTCTTC.

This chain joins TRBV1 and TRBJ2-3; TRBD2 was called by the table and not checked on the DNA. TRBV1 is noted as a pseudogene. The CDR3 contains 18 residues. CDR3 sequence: CTSSLTSGGLPGPDTQYF. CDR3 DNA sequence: TGCACCAGCAGCCTCACTAGCGGGGGATTACCAGGGCCAGATACGCAGTATTTT.

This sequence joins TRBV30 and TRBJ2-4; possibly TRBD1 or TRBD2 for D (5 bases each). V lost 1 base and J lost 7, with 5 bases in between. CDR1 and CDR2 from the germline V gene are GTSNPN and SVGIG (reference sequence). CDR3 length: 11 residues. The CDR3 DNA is TGTGCCTGGAGTGGGGGGAACATTCAGTACTTC. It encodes CAWSGGNIQYF.

The CDR3: CASSMWDSSYNEQFF. In DNA form, the CDR3 reads TGTGCCAGTAGTATGTGGGACAGCTCCTACAATGAGCAGTTCTTC. The chain joins TRBV19 to TRBJ2-1; 7 bases map to TRBD1. The V segment lost 3 bases and the J segment 0 bases; nucleotides outside the gene matches: 2. From germline, CDR1 is LNHDA and CDR2 SQIVND (reference sequence). The CDR3 extends over 15 amino acids. Full variable domain (outside the CDR3, taken from reference TRBV19 and TRBJ2-1): DGGITQSPKYLFRKEGQNVTLSCEQNLNHDAMYWYRQDPGQGLRLIYYSQIVNDFQKGDIAEGYSVSREKKESFPLTVTSAQKNPTAFYLCASSMWDSSYNEQFFGPGTRLTVL.

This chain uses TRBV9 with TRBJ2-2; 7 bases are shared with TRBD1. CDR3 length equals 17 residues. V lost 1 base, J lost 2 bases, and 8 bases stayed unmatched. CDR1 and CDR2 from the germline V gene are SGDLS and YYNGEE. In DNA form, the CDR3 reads TGTGCCAGCAGCGTAAACGTCCGGGACAGCAACACCGGGGAGCTGTTTTTT. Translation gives CASSVNVRDSNTGELFF.

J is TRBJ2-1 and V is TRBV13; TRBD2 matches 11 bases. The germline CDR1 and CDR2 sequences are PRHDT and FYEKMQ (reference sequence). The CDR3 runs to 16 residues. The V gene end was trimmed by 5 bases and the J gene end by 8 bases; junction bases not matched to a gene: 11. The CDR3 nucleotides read TGTGCCAGCAGCCCCATAGCGGGGGGGCCGGTGGATGAGCAGTTCTTC. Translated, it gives CASSPIAGGPVDEQFF.

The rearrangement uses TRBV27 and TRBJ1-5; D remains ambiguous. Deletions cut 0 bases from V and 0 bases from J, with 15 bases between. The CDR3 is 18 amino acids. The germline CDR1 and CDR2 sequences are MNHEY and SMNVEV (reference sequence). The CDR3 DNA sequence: TGTGCCAGCAGTTTATCAGGACCGTCGAGATATAGCAATCAGCCCCAGCATTTT. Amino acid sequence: CASSLSGPSRYSNQPQHF.

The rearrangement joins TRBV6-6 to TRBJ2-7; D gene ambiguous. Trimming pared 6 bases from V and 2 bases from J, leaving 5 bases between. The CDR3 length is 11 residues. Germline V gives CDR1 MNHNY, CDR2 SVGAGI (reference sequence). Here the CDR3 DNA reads TGTGCCAGCAGGGGTACCTACGAGCAGTACTTC. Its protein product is CASRGTYEQYF.

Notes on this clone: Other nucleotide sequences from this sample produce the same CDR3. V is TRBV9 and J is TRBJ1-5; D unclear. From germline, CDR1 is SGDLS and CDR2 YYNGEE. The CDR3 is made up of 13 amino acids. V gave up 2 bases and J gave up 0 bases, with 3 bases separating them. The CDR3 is CASSVGSNQPQHF. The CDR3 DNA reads TGTGCCAGCAGCGTGGGTAGCAATCAGCCCCAGCATTTT.

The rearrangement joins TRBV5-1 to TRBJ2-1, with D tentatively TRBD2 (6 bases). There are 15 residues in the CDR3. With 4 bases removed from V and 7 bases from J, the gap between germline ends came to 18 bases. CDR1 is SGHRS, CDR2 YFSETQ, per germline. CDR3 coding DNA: TGCGCCAGCAGCCTGGACGGGGCTGGGAGGAATGAGCAGTTCTTC. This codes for CASSLDGAGRNEQFF. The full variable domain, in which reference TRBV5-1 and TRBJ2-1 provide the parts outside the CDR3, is KAGVTQTPRYLIKTRGQQVTLSCSPISGHRSVSWYQQTPGQGLQFLFEYFSETQRNKGNFPGRFSGRQFSNSRSEMNVSTLELGDSALYLCASSLDGAGRNEQFFGPGTRLTVL.

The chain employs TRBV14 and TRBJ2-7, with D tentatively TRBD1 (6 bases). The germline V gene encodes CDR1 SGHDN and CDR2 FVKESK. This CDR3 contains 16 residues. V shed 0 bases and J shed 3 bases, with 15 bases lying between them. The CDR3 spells CASSQDFQGPDYEQYF. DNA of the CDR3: TGTGCCAGCAGCCAAGATTTCCAGGGGCCAGACTACGAGCAGTACTTC. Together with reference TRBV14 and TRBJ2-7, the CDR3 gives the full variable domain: EAGVTQFPSHSVIEKGQTVTLRCDPISGHDNLYWYRRVMGKEIKFLLHFVKESKQDESGMPNNRFLAERTGGTYSTLKVQPAELEDSGVYFCASSQDFQGPDYEQYFGPGTRLTVT.

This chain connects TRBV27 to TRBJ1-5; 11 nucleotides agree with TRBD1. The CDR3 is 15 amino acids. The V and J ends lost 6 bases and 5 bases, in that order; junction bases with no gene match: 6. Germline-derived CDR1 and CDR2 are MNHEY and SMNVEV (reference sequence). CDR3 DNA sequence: TGTGCCAGCAGCCCGGGGACAGGGGGGCATCAGCCCCAGCATTTT. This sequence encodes CASSPGTGGHQPQHF.

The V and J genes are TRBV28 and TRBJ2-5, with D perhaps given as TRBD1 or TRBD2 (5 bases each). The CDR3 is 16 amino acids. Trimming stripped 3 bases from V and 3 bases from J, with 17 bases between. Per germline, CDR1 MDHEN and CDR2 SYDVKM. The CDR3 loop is CASSFPQGDSKETQYF. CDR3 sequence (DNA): TGTGCCAGCAGTTTCCCCCAGGGAGATTCCAAAGAGACCCAGTACTTC.

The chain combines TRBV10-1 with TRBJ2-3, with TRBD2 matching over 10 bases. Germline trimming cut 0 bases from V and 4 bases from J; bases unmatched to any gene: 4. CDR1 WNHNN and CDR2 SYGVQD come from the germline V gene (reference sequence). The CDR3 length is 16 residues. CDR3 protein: CASSESSGRGADTQYF. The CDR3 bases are TGCGCCAGCAGTGAGTCAAGCGGGAGGGGTGCAGATACGCAGTATTTT.

The CDR3 DNA is TGCGCCAGCAGCCATGACTATTCCTACGAGCAGTACTTC. This encodes CASSHDYSYEQYF. The rearrangement links TRBV5-1 to TRBJ2-7; D might be TRBD2 (5 bases). The V gene lost 4 bases and the J gene lost 1 base, with 9 bases spanning the gap. Germline V gives CDR1 SGHRS, CDR2 YFSETQ. The CDR3 loop spans 13 amino acids.

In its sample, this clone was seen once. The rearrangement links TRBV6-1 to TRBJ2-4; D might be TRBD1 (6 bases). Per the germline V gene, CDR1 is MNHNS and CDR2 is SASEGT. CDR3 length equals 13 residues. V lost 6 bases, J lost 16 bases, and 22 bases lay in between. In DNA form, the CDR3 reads TGTGCCAGCAGCACGAGGGGGAGCGGCATGGGATACTTC. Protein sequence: CASSTRGSGMGYF.

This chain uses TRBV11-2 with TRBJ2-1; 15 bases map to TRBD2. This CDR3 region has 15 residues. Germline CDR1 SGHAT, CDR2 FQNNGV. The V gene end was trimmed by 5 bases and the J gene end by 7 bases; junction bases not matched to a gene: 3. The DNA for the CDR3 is TGTGCCAGCAGCCCGGGACTAGCGGGGGGTAATGAGCAGTTCTTC. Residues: CASSPGLAGGNEQFF.

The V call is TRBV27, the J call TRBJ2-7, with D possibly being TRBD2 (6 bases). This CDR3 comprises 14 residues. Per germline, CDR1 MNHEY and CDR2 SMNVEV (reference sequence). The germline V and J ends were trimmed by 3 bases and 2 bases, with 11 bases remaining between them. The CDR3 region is CASSLGWGAYEQYF. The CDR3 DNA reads TGTGCCAGCAGTTTGGGTTGGGGGGCCTACGAGCAGTACTTC.

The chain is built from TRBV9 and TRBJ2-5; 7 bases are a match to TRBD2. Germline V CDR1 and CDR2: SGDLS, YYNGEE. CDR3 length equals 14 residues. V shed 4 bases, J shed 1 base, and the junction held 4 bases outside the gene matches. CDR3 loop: CASSSTSVQETQYF. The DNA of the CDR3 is TGTGCCAGCAGCTCCACTAGCGTCCAAGAGACCCAGTACTTC. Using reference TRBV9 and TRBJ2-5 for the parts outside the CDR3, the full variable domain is DSGVTQTPKHLITATGQRVTLRCSPRSGDLSVYWYQQSLDQGLQFLIQYYNGEERAKGNILERFSAQQFPDLHSELNLSSLELGDSALYFCASSSTSVQETQYFGPGTRLLVL.

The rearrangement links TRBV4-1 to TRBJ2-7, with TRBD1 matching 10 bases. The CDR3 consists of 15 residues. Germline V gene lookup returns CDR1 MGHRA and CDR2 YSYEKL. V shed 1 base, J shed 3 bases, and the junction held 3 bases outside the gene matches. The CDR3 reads CASSQVDRGDYEQYF. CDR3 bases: TGCGCCAGCAGCCAAGTGGACAGGGGGGACTACGAGCAGTACTTC.

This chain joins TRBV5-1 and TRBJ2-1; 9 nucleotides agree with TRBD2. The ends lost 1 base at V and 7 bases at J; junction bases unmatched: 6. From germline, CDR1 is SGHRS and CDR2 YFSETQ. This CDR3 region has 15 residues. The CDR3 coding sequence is TGCGCCAGCAGCTTGTTTGGCGGGAGGGAAAATGAGCAGTTCTTC. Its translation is CASSLFGGRENEQFF. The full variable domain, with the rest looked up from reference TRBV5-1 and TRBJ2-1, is KAGVTQTPRYLIKTRGQQVTLSCSPISGHRSVSWYQQTPGQGLQFLFEYFSETQRNKGNFPGRFSGRQFSNSRSEMNVSTLELGDSALYLCASSLFGGRENEQFFGPGTRLTVL.

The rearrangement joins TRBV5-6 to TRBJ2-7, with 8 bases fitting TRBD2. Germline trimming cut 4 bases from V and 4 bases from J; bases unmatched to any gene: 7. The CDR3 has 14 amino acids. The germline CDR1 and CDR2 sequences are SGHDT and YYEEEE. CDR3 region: CASSPGTSLYEQYF. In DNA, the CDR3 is TGTGCCAGCAGCCCCGGGACTAGTCTATACGAGCAGTACTTC.

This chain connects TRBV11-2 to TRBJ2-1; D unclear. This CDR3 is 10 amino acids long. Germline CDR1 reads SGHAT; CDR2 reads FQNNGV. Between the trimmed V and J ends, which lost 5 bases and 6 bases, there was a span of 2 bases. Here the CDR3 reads CASSLNEQFF. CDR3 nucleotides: TGTGCCAGCAGCCTCAATGAGCAGTTCTTC.

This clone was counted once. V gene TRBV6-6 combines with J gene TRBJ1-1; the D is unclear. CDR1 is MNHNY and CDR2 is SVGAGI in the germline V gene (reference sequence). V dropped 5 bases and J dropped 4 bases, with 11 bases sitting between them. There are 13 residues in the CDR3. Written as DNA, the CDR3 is TGTGCCAGCAGTCCAGGCCAAATCACTGAAGCTTTCTTT. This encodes CASSPGQITEAFF.

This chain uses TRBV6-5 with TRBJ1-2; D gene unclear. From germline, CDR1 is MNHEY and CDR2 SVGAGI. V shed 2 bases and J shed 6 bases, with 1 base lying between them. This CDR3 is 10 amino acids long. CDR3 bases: TGTGCCAGCAGTTACAATGGCTACACCTTC. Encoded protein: CASSYNGYTF.

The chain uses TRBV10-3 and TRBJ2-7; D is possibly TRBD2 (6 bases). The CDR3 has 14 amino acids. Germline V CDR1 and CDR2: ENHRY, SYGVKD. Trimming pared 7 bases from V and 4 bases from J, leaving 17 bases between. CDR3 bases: TGTGCCATCACCCGGGAGCCGGGTTATTACGAGCAGTACTTC. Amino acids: CAITREPGYYEQYF.

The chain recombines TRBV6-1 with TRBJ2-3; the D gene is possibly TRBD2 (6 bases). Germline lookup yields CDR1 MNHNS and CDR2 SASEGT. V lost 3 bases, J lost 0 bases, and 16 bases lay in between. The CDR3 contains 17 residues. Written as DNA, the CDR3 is TGTGCCAGCAGTGATGGGGACTCAGGAGTCAGCACAGATACGCAGTATTTT. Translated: CASSDGDSGVSTDTQYF.